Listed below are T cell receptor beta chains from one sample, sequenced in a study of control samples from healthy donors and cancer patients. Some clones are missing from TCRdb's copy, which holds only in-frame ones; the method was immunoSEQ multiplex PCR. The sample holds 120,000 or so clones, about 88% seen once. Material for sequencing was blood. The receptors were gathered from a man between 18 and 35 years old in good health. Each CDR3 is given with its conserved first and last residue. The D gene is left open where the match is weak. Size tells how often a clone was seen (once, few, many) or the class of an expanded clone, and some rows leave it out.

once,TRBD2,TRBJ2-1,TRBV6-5,TGTGCCAGCAGTCCGTCCTGGGGGGGTGAGCAGTTCTTC,CASSPSWGGEQFF
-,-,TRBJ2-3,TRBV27,TGTGCCAGCAGTTTTTGGGGGGAGAGAGATACGCAGTATTTT,CASSFWGERDTQYF
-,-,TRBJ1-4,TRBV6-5,TGTGCCAGCAGTTTACAGGGAAGGAGTGAAAAACTGTTTTTT,CASSLQGRSEKLFF
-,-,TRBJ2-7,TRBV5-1,TGCGCCAGCAGCCCGACGATCGCGGGTCAGGACGAGCAGTACTTC,CASSPTIAGQDEQYF
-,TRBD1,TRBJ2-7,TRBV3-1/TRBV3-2,TGTGCCAGCAGCCAAGGCCGGGACAGAGGAACCCTCGGCTACGAGCAGTACTTC,CASSQGRDRGTLGYEQYF
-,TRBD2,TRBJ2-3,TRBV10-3,TGTGCCATCAGAGACACTAGCGGGAGTTCTGGAGTCACAGATACGCAGTATTTT,CAIRDTSGSSGVTDTQYF
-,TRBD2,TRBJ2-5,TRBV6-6,TGTGCCAGCAGTTACTCGGATAGCGGGACAAAGACCCAGTACTTC,CASSYSDSGTKTQYF
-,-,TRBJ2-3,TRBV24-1,TGTGCCACCAGTGCTTCCGCAAAAATTGATACGCAGTATTTT,CATSASAKIDTQYF
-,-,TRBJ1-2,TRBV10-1,TGCGCCAGCAGTGAGTCCAGGGCCGGGGGAGGCTACACCTTC,CASSESRAGGGYTF
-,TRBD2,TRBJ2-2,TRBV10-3,TGTGCCATCAGTGATAGCGGGAGGGCCACCGGGGAGCTGTTTTTT,CAISDSGRATGELFF
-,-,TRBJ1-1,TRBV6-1,TGTGCCAGCAGTGAATTCTCCAAAACCCCGACTGAAGCTTTCTTT,CASSEFSKTPTEAFF
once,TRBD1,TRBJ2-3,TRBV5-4,TGTGCCAGCAGCTTATACGGACAGGAGAGGATCGGCACAGATACGCAGTATTTT,CASSLYGQERIGTDTQYF
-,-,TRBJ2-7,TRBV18,TGTGCCAGCTCACCAAGCAGTACCAGCGGCTACGAGCAGTACTTC,CASSPSSTSGYEQYF
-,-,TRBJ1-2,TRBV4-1,TGCGCCAGCAGCCCGACAGACGCCTATGGCTACACCTTC,CASSPTDAYGYTF
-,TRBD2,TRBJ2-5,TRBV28,TGTGCCAGCAGTACAGCGACAGGGACTAGCGGGACTCTGTACCAAGAGACCCAGTACTTC,CASSTATGTSGTLYQETQYF
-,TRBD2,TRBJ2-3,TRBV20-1,TGCAGTGCTAGTGATGCGGGAGGGACAGATACGCAGTATTTT,CSASDAGGTDTQYF
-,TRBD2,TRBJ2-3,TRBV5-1,TGCGCCAGCAGCTTGTTCGGAGGAGCGGGAACAAGTCTTAGCACAGATACGCAGTATTTT,CASSLFGGAGTSLSTDTQYF
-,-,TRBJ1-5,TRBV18,TGTGCCAGCTCACCATCCTCTACGCCTGTTGGCCAGCATTTT,CASSPSSTPVGQHF
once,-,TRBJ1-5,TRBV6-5,TGTGCCAGCAACCCCCCGGCGGGTCAGCCCCAGCATTTT,CASNPPAGQPQHF
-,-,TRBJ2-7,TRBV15,TGTGCCACCAGCAGCCGCGCCGGAGGACCCCACGAGCAGTACTTC,CATSSRAGGPHEQYF
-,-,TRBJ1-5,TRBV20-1,TGCAGTGCTAGTTTTTTAGGGTCGGGCAATCAGCCCCAGCATTTT,CSASFLGSGNQPQHF
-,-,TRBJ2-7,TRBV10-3,TGTGCCGCAGGGGCGTCCTACGAGCAGTACTTC,CAAGASYEQYF
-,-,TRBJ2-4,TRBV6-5,TGTGCCAGCAGTTACTCGGGGTATCAGTACTTC,CASSYSGYQYF
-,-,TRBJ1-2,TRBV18,TGTGCCAGCTCACCCCCGGGGGTGTGGGACACCTTC,CASSPPGVWDTF
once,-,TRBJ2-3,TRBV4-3,TGCGCCAGCAGCCAAGGGGTTAGCGTCACAGATACGCAGTATTTT,CASSQGVSVTDTQYF
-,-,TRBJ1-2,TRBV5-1,TGCGCCAGCAGCTTGACAGGCCAACTCTATGGCTACACCTTC,CASSLTGQLYGYTF
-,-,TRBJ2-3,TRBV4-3,TGCGCCAGCAGCCAAGGGAGGGCGATGGGAGATACGCAGTATTTT,CASSQGRAMGDTQYF
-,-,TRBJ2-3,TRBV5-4,TGTGCCAGCAGCCCCGAGGGGGGGAGAGGAGATACGCAGTATTTT,CASSPEGGRGDTQYF
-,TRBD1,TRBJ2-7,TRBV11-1,TGTGCCAGCAGATTCACAGGGGGTGACGAGCAGTACTTC,CASRFTGGDEQYF
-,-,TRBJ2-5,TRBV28,TGTGCCCTCGGGGCGGAAGAGACCCAGTACTTC,CALGAEETQYF